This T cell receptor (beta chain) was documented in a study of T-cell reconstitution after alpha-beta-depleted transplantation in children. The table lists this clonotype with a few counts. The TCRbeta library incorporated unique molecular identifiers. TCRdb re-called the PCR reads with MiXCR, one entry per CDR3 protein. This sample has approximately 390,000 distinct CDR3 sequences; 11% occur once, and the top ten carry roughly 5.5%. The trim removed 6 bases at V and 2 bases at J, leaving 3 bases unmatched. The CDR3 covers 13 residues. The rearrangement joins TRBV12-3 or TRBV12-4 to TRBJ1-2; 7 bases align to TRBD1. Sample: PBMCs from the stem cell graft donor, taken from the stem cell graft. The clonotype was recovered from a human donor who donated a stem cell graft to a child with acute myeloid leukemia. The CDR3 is CASRPGQNYGYTF. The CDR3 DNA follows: TGTGCCAGCAGACCGGGACAGAACTATGGCTACACCTTC.